The present T cell receptor (beta chain) was sequenced within a study of blood T cell repertoires in COVID-19. Study at large: T cells, B-cell-depleted T cells, or PBMCs provided the cDNA or gDNA that served as material.

Germline V gene sequence: CDR1 DFQATT, CDR2 SNEGSKA (reference sequence). CDR3 length: 11 residues. Trimming stripped 4 bases from V and 1 base from J, with 4 bases between. Using immunoSEQ multiplex PCR, the repertoire was profiled, and TCRdb retains in-frame clones only, with some absent. The table has 140,000 to 150,000 clones, around 86% seen once. Participants had their cohort set by participant-reported clinical history. The rearrangement joins TRBV20-1 to TRBJ1-2; D is undetermined. The receptor was isolated from a man between 60 and 75 years old who had recovered from COVID-19. Sample: PBMCs or T cells enriched from blood (not recorded which). This chain's CDR3 is CSATLNYGYTF. The CDR3 DNA sequence: TGCAGTGCTACACTTAACTATGGCTACACCTTC.